This entry features one TCR beta chain sequence. The source of the sample is a study of T cells in Graves' hyperthyroidism and ophthalmopathy. PBMCs were sourced from more than 9 ml fresh peripheral blood. There were TCR beta CDR3 regions amplified from RNA transcripts. The study used the HTBI primer set for a first-round RT-PCR of the TCR CDR3. TCRdb re-derived calls from the multiplex PCR reads in MiXCR, one entry per CDR3 protein. In the table there are around 190,000 distinct CDR3 sequences, around 16% of which are singletons. The receptor's source is a woman aged 45-60 years with Graves' hyperthyroidism. Source material: blood.

The CDR3 coding sequence is TGTGCCAGCAGTTTATTGGGACTAGCGGGAGGGGGGGCAGATACGCAGTATTTT. Translation gives CASSLLGLAGGGADTQYF. The V and J genes are TRBV28 and TRBJ2-3; 16 bases are a match to TRBD2. CDR1 and CDR2 (germline): MDHEN, SYDVKM. CDR3 size: 18 residues. V lost 1 base to trimming and J lost 4 bases; unmatched junction nucleotides: 5.